These T cell receptor beta chains were read from a single sample in a study of blood T cell repertoires in COVID-19. Sequenced by immunoSEQ multiplex PCR; TCRdb stores in-frame clones only, minus some. The table records 250,000 to 350,000 clones, about 89% of them present only once. Sequences were obtained from peripheral blood. All receptors come from a man aged 25 to 45 with acute or convalescent COVID-19. The CDR3 runs from the conserved cysteine through the conserved F or W. The D gene is left open where the match is weak. Rows may omit the clone size; those that give it use once, few, many or a size class.

D gene	CDR3 length	J gene	clone size	V gene	CDR3 protein	CDR3 DNA
TRBD2	15	TRBJ2-7	-	TRBV6-6	CASSYLADGAYEQYF	TGTGCCAGCAGTTACCTAGCGGATGGGGCCTACGAGCAGTACTTC
TRBD2	15	TRBJ2-1	-	TRBV27	CASSLLTSGGNEQFF	TGTGCCAGCAGTTTATTGACTAGCGGGGGCAATGAGCAGTTCTTC
TRBD1	15	TRBJ2-5	-	TRBV5-6	CASSSPHRGMKTQYF	TGTGCCAGCAGCTCGCCGCACAGGGGGATGAAGACCCAGTACTTC
TRBD2	14	TRBJ2-5	-	TRBV5-1	CASSFSGGAETQYF	TGCGCCAGCAGCTTTAGCGGGGGGGCAGAGACCCAGTACTTC
-	16	TRBJ1-4	-	TRBV20-1	CSASGRGAGGGEKLFF	TGCAGTGCTAGTGGCAGGGGCGCAGGTGGTGGTGAAAAACTGTTTTTT
-	15	TRBJ2-7	-	TRBV9	CASSVDPGSSYEQYF	TGTGCCAGCAGCGTAGATCCCGGGAGCTCCTACGAGCAGTACTTC
TRBD1	16	TRBJ1-5	many	TRBV27	CASSFRGQVLNQPQHF	TGTGCCAGCAGTTTTAGAGGACAGGTTTTAAATCAGCCCCAGCATTTT
-	14	TRBJ2-3	-	TRBV7-3	CASSSVGGSDTQYF	TGTGCCAGCAGCTCTGTCGGCGGGTCCGATACGCAGTATTTT
-	13	TRBJ1-2	-	TRBV5-1	CASRPGQNYGYTF	TGCGCCAGCAGGCCAGGACAGAATTATGGCTACACCTTC
-	15	TRBJ1-5	few	TRBV6-1	CASSEGGLGNQPQHF	TGTGCCAGCAGTGAGGGAGGGTTGGGCAATCAGCCCCAGCATTTT
-	13	TRBJ2-7	-	TRBV19	CASSISFVTPLYF	TGTGCCAGTAGCATAAGTTTTGTGACACCGCTTTACTTC
TRBD2	14	TRBJ2-1	-	TRBV10-3	CAISASGGAHEQFF	TGTGCCATCAGTGCTAGCGGGGGGGCTCATGAGCAGTTCTTC
TRBD1	15	TRBJ2-5	-	TRBV2	CASSETLNRGGTQYF	TGTGCCAGCAGTGAAACCCTGAACAGGGGTGGGACCCAGTACTTC
-	14	TRBJ2-5	-	TRBV11-1	CASSLGLTQETQYF	TGTGCCAGCAGCTTAGGACTGACTCAAGAGACCCAGTACTTC
TRBD1	15	TRBJ2-5	-	TRBV4-1	CASSQDQGALETQYF	TGCGCCAGCAGCCAAGATCAGGGGGCCCTGGAGACCCAGTACTTC
-	13	TRBJ1-4	-	TRBV5-1	CASTQGSNEKLFF	TGCGCCAGCACCCAGGGGTCTAATGAAAAACTGTTTTTT
-	14	TRBJ2-5	-	TRBV7-9	CASSLDRPGETQYF	TGTGCCAGCAGCTTAGACCGGCCGGGAGAGACCCAGTACTTC
-	11	TRBJ1-1	-	TRBV2	CASTQGVEAFF	TGTGCCAGCACCCAAGGGGTTGAAGCTTTCTTT
-	14	TRBJ2-7	-	TRBV7-9	CASSLSTVNYEQYF	TGTGCCAGCAGCCTCTCCACGGTCAACTACGAGCAGTACTTC
TRBD1	14	TRBJ1-1	-	TRBV19	CASSKRTGAAEAFF	TGTGCCAGTTCTAAACGAACAGGGGCCGCTGAAGCTTTCTTT
-	14	TRBJ2-3	-	TRBV5-4	CASSGRQGADTQYF	TGTGCCAGCAGCGGAAGGCAGGGTGCAGATACGCAGTATTTT
TRBD1	12	TRBJ2-7	once	TRBV25-1	CATSRDRGEQYF	TGTGCCACCTCCCGGGACAGGGGCGAGCAGTACTTC
-	14	TRBJ2-3	-	TRBV10-3	CAISPQGPTDTQYF	TGTGCCATCAGTCCGCAGGGCCCCACAGATACGCAGTATTTT
TRBD1	15	TRBJ1-1	-	TRBV4-1	CASSQGGQGAAEAFF	TGCGCCAGCAGCCAAGGGGGACAGGGGGCCGCTGAAGCTTTCTTT
-	13	TRBJ1-5	-	TRBV11-1	CASSFSGDQPQHF	TGTGCCAGCAGCTTCTCCGGGGATCAGCCCCAGCATTTT
-	13	TRBJ1-3	-	TRBV15	CATSGSGLDTIYF	TGTGCCACCAGCGGTTCAGGGTTGGACACCATATATTTT
TRBD2	13	TRBJ2-7	-	TRBV27	CASSFTSGYEQYF	TGTGCCAGCAGTTTTACTAGCGGCTACGAGCAGTACTTC
TRBD2	15	TRBJ2-7	-	TRBV2	CASSVGSGRAYEQYF	TGTGCCAGCAGTGTAGGTAGCGGGAGGGCCTACGAGCAGTACTTC
-	13	TRBJ1-2	-	TRBV6-5	CASSTPWGGGYTF	TGTGCCAGCAGTACACCCTGGGGAGGGGGCTACACCTTC
TRBD1	15	TRBJ1-5	-	TRBV18	CASSPEGASNQPQHF	TGTGCCAGCTCACCGGAGGGGGCTAGCAATCAGCCCCAGCATTTT
-	13	TRBJ2-3	-	TRBV19	CASSTDYLDTQYF	TGTGCCAGTAGTACGGACTACCTAGATACGCAGTATTTT
-	16	TRBJ2-3	-	TRBV21-1	CASSKARGSGHDTQYF	TGTGCCAGCAGCAAAGCGCGGGGGTCTGGCCACGATACGCAGTATTTT
TRBD2	16	TRBJ2-7	once	TRBV5-1	CASSLGLAGASPEQYF	TGCGCCAGCAGCTTGGGACTAGCGGGGGCCTCTCCCGAGCAGTACTTC
-	13	TRBJ1-3	-	TRBV6-6	CASIRDSGNTIYF	TGTGCCAGCATCCGAGACTCTGGAAACACCATATATTTT
-	15	TRBJ1-3	-	TRBV2	CASSDGGGFGNTIYF	TGTGCCAGCAGCGACGGGGGGGGCTTTGGAAACACCATATATTTT
TRBD2	15	TRBJ2-3	-	TRBV7-6	CATQLSAGYTDTQYF	TGTGCCACCCAACTCTCAGCGGGGTACACAGATACGCAGTATTTT